This T cell receptor (beta chain) stems from a study of CD8 T cells in ankylosing spondylitis. Findings of the study overall: Some motif variants had been reported before (in reactive arthritis synovial fluid and blood). Disease-linked clones reportedly concentrated significantly in matched ankylosing spondylitis synovial fluid.

This clonotype was recorded many times. Its antigen remains unidentified. As the method for making TCR beta libraries, quantitative 5'-RACE with molecular barcodes was used. TCRdb redid the calling of the 5' RACE reads with MiXCR, one entry per CDR3 protein. The repertoire holds roughly 120,000 distinct CDR3 sequences, with approximately 6.8% as singletons. Germline CDR1 and CDR2: SGHRS and YFSETQ. CDR3 size: 14 residues. Trimming left V 4 bases short and J 3 bases short, with 12 bases between. This clonotype was obtained from a male donor with ankylosing spondylitis or in good health (not recorded which). The sample was blood, either unsorted or a sorted T cell fraction (not recorded which). The V gene is TRBV5-1, the J gene TRBJ2-3; D not certain. The CDR3 loop is CASSTRPETDTQYF. DNA of the CDR3: TGCGCCAGCAGCACCCGACCGGAGACAGATACGCAGTATTTT.